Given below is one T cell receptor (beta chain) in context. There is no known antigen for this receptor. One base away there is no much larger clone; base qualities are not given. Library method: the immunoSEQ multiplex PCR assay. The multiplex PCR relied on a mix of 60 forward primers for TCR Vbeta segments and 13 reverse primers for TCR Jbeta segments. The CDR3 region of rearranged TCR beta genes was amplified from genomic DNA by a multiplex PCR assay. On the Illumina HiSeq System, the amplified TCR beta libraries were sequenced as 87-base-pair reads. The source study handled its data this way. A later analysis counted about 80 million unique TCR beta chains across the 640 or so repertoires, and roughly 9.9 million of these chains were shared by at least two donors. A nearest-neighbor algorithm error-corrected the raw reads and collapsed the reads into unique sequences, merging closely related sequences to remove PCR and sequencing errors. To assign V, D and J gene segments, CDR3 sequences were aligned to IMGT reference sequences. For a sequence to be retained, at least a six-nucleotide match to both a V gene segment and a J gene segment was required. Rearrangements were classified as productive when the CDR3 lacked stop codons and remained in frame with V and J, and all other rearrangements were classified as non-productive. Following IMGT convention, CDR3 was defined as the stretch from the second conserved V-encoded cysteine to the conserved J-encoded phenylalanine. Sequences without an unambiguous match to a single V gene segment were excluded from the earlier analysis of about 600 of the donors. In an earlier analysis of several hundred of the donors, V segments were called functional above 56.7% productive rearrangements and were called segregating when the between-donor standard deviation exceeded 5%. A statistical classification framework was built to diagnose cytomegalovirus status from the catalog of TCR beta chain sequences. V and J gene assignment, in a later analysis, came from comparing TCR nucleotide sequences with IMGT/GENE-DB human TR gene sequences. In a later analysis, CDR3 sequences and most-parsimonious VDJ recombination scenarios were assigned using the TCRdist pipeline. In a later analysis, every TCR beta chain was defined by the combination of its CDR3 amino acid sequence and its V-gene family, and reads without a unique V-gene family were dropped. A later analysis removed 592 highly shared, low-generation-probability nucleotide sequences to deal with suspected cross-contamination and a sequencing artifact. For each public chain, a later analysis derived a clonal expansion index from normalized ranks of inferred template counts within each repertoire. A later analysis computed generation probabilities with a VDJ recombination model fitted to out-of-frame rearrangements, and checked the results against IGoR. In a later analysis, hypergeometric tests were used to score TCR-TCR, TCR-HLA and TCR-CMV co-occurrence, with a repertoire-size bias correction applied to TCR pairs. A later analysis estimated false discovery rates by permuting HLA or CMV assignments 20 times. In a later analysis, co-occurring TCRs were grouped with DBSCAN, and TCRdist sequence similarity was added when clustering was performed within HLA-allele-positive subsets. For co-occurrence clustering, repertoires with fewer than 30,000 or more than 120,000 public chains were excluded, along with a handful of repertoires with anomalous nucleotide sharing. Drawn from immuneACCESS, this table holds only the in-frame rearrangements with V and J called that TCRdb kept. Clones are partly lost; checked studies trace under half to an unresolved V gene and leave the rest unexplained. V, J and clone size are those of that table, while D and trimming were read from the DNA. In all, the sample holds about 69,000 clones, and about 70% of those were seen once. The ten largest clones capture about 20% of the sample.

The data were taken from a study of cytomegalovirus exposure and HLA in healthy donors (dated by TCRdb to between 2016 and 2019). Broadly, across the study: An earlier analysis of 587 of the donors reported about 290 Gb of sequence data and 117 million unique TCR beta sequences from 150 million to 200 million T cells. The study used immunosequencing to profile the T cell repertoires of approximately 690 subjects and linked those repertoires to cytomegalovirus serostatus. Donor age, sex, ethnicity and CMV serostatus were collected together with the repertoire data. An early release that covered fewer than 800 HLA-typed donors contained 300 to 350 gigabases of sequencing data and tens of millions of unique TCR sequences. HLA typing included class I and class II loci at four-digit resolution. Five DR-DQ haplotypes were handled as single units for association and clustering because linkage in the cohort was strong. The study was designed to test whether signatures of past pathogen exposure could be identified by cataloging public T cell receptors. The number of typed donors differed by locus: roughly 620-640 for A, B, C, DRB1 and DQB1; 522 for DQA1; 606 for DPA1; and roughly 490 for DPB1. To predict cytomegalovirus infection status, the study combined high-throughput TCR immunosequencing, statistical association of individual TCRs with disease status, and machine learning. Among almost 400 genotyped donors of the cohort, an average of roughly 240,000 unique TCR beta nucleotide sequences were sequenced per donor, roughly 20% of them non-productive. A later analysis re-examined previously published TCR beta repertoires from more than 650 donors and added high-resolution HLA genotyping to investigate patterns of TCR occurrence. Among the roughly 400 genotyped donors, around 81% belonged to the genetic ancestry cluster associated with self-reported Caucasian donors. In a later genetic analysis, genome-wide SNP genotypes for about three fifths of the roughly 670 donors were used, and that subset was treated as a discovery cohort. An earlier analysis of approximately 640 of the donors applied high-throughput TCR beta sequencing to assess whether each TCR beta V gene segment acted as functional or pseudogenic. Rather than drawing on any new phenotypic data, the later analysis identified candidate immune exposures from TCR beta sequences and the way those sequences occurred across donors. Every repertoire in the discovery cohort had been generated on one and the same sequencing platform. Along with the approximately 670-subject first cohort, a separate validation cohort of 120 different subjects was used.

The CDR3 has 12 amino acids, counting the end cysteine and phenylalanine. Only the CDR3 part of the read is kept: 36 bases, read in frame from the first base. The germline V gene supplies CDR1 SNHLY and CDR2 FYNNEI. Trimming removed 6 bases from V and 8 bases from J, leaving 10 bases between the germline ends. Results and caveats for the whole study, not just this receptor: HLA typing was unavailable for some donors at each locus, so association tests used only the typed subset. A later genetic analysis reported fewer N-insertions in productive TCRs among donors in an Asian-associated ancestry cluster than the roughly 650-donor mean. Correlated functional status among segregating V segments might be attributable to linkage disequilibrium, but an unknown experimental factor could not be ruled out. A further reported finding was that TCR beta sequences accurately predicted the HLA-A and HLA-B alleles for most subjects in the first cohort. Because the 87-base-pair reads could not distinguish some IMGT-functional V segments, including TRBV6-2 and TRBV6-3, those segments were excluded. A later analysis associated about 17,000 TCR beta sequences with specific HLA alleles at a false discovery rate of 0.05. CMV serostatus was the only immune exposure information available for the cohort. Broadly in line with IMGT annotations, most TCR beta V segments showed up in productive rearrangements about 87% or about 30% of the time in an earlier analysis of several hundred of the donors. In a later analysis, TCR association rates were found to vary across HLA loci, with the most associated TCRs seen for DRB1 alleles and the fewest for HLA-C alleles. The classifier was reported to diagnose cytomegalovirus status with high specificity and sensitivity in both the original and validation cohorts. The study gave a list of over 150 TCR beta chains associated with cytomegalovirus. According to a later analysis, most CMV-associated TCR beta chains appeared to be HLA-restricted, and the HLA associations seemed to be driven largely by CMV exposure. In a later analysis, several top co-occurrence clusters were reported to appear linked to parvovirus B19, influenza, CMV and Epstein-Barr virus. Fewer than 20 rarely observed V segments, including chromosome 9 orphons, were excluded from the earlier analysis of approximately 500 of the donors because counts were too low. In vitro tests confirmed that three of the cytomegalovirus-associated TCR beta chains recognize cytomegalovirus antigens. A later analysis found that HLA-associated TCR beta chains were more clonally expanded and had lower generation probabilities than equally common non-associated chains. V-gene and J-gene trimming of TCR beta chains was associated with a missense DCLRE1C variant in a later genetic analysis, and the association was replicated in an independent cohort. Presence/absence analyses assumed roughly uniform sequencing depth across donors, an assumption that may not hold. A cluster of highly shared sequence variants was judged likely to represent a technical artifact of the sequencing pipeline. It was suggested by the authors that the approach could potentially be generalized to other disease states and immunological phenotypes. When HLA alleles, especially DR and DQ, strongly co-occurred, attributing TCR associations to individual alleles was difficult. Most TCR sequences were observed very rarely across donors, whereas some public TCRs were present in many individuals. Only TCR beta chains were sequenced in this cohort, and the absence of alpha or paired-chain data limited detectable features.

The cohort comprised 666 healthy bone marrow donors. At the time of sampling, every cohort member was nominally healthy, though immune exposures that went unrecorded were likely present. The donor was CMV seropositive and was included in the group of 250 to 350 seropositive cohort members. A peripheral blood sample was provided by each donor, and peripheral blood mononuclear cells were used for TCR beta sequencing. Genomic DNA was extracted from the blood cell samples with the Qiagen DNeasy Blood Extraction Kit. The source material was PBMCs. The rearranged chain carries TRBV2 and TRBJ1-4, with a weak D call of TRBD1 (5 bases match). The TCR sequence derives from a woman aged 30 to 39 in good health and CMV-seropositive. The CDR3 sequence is CASRAGGEKLFF. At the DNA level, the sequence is TGTGCCAGCAGGGCTGGGGGGGAAAAACTGTTTTTT.